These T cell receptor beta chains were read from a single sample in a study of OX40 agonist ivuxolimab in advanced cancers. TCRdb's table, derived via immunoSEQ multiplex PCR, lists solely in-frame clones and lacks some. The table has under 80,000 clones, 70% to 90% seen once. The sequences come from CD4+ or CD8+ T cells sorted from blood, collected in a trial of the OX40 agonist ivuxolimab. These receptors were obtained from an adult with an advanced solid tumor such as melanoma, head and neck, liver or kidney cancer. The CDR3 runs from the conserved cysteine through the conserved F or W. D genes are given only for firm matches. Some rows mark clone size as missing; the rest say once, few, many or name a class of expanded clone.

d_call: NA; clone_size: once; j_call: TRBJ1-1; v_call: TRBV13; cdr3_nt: TGTGCCAGCAGCTTCACCACAGAGAACACTGAAGCTTTCTTT; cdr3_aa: CASSFTTENTEAFF
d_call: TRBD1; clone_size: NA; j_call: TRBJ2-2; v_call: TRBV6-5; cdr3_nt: TGTGCCAGCAGCCCGCACAGGGGGCGAGCCGGGGAGCTGTTTTTT; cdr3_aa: CASSPHRGRAGELFF
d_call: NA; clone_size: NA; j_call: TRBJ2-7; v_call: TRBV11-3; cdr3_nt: TGTGCCAGCAGCTTAGATTCGGGGACAAGGAACGAGCAGTACTTC; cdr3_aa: CASSLDSGTRNEQYF
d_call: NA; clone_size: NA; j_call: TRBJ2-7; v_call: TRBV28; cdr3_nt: TGTGCCAGCAGTTTAGGCCCCCTCTACGAGCAGTACTTC; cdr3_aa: CASSLGPLYEQYF
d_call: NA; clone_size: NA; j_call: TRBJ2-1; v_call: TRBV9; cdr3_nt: TGTGCCAGCAGCCCTGGATCAAACTACAATGAGCAGTTCTTC; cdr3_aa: CASSPGSNYNEQFF
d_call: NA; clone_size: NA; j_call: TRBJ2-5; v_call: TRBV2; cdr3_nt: TGTGCCAGCAGTGAATGGACGGAAGAGACCCAGTACTTC; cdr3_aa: CASSEWTEETQYF
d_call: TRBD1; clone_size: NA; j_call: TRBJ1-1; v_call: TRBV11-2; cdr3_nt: TGTGCCAGCAGCTTCGACAGGGTGGCTTTCTTT; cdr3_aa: CASSFDRVAFF
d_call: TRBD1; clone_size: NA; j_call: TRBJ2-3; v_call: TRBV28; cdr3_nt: TGTGCCAGCAGTTTTTACAGGGGCGGGACAGATACGCAGTATTTT; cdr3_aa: CASSFYRGGTDTQYF
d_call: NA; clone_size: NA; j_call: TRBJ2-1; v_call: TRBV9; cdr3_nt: TGTGCCAGCAGCGTAGTCCCCATAACGGACAGTTACAATGAGCAGTTCTTC; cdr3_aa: CASSVVPITDSYNEQFF
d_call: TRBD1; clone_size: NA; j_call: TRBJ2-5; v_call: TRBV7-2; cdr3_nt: TGTGCCAGCAGCTCGCTCCTAGACACAGGGGTAGAGACCCAGTACTTC; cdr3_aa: CASSSLLDTGVETQYF
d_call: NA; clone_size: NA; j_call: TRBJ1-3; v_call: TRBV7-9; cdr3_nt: TGTGCCAGCAGCTTAGGGACCGAGGGAGCGGGAAACACCATATATTTT; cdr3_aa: CASSLGTEGAGNTIYF
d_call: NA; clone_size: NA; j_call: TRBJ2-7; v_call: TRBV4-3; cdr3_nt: TGCGCCAGCAGCCAAGGGGCCTCCTATACCTACGAGCAGTACTTC; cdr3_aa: CASSQGASYTYEQYF
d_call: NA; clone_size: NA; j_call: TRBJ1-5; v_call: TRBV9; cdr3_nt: TGTGCCAGCAGCGTAGACGGCGGAAATCAGCCCCAGCATTTT; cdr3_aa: CASSVDGGNQPQHF
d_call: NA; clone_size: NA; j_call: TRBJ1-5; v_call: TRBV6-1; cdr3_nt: TGTGCCAGCAGGCTAGACAGAAACAATCAGCCCCAGCATTTT; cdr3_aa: CASRLDRNNQPQHF
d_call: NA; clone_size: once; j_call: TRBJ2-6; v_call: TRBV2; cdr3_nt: TGTGCCAGCACGGGACACCCGGAACTTTCTGGGGCCAACGTCCTGACTTTC; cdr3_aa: CASTGHPELSGANVLTF
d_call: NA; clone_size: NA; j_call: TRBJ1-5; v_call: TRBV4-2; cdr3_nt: TGTGCCAGCAGCCAAGTTAGAGATAGCAATCAGCCCCAGCATTTT; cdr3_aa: CASSQVRDSNQPQHF
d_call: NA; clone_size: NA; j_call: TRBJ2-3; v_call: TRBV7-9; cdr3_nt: TGTGCCAGCAGCTTAGCCTTCCCCGGGACCCCCCGGGATACGCAGTATTTT; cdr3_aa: CASSLAFPGTPRDTQYF
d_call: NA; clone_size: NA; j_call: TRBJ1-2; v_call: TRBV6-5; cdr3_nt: TGTGCCAGCAGCCCTGCGGGGACTATGGGCTACACCTTC; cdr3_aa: CASSPAGTMGYTF
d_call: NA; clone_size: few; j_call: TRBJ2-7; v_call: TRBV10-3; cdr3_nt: TGTGCCATCAGTGGGACCTACGAGCAGTACTTC; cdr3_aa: CAISGTYEQYF
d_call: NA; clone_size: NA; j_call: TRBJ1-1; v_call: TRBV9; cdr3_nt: TGTGCCAGCAGCGTGGGCAGGGCCGGAACTGAAGCTTTCTTT; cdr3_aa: CASSVGRAGTEAFF
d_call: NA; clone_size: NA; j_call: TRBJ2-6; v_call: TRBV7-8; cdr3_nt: TGTGCCAGCAGCTTAGACGGGCTCAGTGGGGCCAACGTCCTGACTTTC; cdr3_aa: CASSLDGLSGANVLTF
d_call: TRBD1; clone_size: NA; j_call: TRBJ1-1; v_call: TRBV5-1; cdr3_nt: TGCGCCAGCAGCTTTTCACAGGGGGAAATGAACACTGAAGCTTTCTTT; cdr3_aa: CASSFSQGEMNTEAFF
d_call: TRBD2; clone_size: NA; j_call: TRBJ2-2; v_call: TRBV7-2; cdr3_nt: TGTGCCAGCAGCCCCTTTTCTAGCGGGAGGGCCGCCGGGGAGCTGTTTTTT; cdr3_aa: CASSPFSSGRAAGELFF
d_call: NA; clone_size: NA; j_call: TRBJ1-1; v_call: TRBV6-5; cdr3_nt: TGTGCCAGCAGTCCCCCCCCCGAAGCTTTCTTT; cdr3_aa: CASSPPPEAFF
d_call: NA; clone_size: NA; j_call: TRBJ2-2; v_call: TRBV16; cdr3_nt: TGTGCCAGCAGCTACTCAGAGAACACCGGGGAGCTGTTTTTT; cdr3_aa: CASSYSENTGELFF
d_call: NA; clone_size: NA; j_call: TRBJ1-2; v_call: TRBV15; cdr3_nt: TGTGCCACCAGCGGCGGGAACTATGGCTACACCTTC; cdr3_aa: CATSGGNYGYTF
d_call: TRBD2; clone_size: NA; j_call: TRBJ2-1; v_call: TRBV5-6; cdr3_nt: TGTGCCAGCAGCTTTGGGACTAGCAATGAGCAGTTCTTC; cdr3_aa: CASSFGTSNEQFF
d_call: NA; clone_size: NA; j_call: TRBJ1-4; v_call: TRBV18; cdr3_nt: TGTGCCAGCTCACAGGACGCTGCAACTAATGAAAAACTGTTTTTT; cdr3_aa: CASSQDAATNEKLFF
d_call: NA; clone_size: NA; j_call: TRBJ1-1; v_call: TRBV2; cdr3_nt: TGTGCCAGCAGTGAGGGACGGGTGAACACTGAAGCTTTCTTT; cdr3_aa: CASSEGRVNTEAFF
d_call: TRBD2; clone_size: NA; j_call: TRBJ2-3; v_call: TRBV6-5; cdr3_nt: TGTGCCAGCAGTTCTAGCGGGACTAGCACAGATACGCAGTATTTT; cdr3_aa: CASSSSGTSTDTQYF
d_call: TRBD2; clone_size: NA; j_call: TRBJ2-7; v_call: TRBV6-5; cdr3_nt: TGTGCCAGCAGCTCTATTCTAGCGGGAGTCGGCGAGCAGTACTTC; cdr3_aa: CASSSILAGVGEQYF
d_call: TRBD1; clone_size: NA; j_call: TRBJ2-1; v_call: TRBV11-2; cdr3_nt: TGTGCCAGCAGCTTACGGGACAGTGCCTACAATGAGCAGTTCTTC; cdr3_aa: CASSLRDSAYNEQFF
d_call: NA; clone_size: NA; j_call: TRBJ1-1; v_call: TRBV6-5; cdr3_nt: TGTGCCAGCAGTCAAACAGGGTACGGCACTGAAGCTTTCTTT; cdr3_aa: CASSQTGYGTEAFF
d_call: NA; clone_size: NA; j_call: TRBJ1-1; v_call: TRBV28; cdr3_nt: TGTGCCAGCAGAAACCCCCGGGACACTGAAGCTTTCTTT; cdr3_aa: CASRNPRDTEAFF
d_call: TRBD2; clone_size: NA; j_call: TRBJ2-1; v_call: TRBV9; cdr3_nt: TGTGCCAGCAGCGTAGCCCAGGCGGGAGGCCCCTACAATGAGCAGTTCTTC; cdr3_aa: CASSVAQAGGPYNEQFF